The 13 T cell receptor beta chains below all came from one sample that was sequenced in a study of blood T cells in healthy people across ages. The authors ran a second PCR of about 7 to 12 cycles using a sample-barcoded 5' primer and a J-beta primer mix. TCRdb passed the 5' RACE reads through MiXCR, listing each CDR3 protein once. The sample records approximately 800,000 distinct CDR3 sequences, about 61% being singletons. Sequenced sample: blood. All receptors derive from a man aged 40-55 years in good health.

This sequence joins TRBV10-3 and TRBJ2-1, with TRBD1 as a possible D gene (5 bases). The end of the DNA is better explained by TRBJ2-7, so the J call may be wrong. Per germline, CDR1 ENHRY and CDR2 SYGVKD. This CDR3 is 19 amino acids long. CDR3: CAISESLPLDKSSYNEQYF. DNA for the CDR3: TGTGCCATCAGTGAGTCGCTCCCACTGGACAAATCCTCCTACAATGAGCAGTACTTC.

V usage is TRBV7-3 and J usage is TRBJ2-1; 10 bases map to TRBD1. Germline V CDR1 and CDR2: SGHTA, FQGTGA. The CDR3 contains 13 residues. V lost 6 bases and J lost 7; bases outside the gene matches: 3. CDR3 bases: TGTGCCAGCAGAAAGGGACAGGGGAATGAGCAGTTCTTC. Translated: CASRKGQGNEQFF.

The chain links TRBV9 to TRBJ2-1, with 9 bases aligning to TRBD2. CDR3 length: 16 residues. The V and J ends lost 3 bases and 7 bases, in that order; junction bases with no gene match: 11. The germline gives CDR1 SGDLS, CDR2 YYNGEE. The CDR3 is CASSGQGGGASNEQFF. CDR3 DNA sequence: TGTGCCAGCAGCGGACAGGGCGGGGGGGCCAGTAATGAGCAGTTCTTC.

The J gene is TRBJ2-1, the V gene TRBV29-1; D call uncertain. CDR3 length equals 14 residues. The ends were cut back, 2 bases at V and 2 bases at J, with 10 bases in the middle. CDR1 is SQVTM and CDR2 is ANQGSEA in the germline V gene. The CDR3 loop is CSVEKSAAYNEQFF. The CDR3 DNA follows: TGCAGCGTTGAAAAATCAGCCGCCTACAATGAGCAGTTCTTC.

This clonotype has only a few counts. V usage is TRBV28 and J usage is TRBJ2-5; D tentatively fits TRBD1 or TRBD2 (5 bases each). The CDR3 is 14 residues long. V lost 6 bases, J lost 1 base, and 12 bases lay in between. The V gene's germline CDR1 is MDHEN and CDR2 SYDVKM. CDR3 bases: TGTGCCAGCAGGGATCCGGGACCCCAAGAGACCCAGTACTTC. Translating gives CASRDPGPQETQYF.

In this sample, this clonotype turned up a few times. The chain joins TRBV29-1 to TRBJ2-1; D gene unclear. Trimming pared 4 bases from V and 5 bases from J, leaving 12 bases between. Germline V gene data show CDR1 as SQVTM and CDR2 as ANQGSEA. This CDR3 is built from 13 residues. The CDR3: CSVAGSLDNEQFF. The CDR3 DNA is TGCAGCGTTGCCGGGTCCTTGGACAATGAGCAGTTCTTC.

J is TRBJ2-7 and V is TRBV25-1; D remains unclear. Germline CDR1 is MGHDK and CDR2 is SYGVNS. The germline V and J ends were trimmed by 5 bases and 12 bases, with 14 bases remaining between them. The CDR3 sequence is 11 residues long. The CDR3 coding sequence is TGTGCCAGCAGTTCAAAATTTGACATGTACTTC. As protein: CASSSKFDMYF.

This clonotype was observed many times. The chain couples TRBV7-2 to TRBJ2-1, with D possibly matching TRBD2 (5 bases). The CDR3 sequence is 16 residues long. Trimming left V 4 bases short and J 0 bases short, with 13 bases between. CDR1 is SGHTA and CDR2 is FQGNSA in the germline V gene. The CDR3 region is CASSSWGGSSYNEQFF. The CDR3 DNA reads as TGTGCCAGCAGCTCTTGGGGTGGGAGCTCCTACAATGAGCAGTTCTTC.

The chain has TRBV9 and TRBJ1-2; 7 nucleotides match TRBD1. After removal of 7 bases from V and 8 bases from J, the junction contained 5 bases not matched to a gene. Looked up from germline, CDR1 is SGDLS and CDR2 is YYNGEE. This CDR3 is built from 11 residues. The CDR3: CASFRQGGYTF. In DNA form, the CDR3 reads TGTGCCAGCTTCCGACAGGGCGGCTACACCTTC.

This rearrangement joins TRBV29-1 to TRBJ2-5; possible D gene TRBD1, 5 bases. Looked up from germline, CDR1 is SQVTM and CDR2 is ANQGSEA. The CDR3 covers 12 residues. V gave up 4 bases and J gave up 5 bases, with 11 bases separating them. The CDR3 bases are TGCAGCGTTGTCAGGGTTGGGGAGACCCAGTACTTC. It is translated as CSVVRVGETQYF. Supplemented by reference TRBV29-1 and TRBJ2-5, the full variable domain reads SAVISQKPSRDICQRGTSLTIQCQVDSQVTMMFWYRQQPGQSLTLIATANQGSEATYESGFVIDKFPISRPNLTFSTLTVSNMSPEDSSIYLCSVVRVGETQYFGPGTRLLVL.

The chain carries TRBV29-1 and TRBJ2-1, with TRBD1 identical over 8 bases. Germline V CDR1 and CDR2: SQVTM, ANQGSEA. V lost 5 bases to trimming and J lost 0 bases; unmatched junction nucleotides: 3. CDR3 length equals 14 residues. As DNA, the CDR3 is TGCAGCGTTTCGGGACAGGCCTCCTACAATGAGCAGTTCTTC. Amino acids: CSVSGQASYNEQFF.

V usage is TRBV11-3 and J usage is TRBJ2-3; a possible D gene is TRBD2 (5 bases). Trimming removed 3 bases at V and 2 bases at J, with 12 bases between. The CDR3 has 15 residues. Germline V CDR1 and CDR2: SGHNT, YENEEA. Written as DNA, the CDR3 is TGTGCCAGCAGCTTCCCCATGGAGGACACAGATACGCAGTATTTT. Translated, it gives CASSFPMEDTDTQYF.

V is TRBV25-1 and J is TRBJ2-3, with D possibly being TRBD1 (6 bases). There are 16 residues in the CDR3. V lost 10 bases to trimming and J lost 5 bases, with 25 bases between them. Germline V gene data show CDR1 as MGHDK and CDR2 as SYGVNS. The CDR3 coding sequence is TGTGCCACAGGACAGAGAAAGTGGGCGAACCAAGATACGCAGTATTTT. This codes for CATGQRKWANQDTQYF.